This passage covers 31 T cell receptor beta chains from one sample sequenced in a study of CD8 T cells in ankylosing spondylitis. TCRdb passed the 5' RACE reads through MiXCR, listing each CDR3 protein once. The data contain about 360,000 distinct CDR3 sequences, 20% of them singletons. What was sequenced was blood, either unsorted or a sorted T cell fraction (not recorded which). These receptors were collected from a male donor with ankylosing spondylitis or in good health (not recorded which).

A few counts support this clonotype. The chain joins TRBV12-3 or TRBV12-4 to TRBJ2-4, with unresolved D. V lost 8 bases, J lost 4 bases, and 9 bases lay in between. The CDR3 sequence is 12 residues long. The CDR3 DNA reads TGTGCCAGCGGCTGGGCTAAAAACATTCAGTACTTC. The encoded protein is CASGWAKNIQYF.

V gene TRBV20-1 combines with J gene TRBJ2-7; TRBD2 is a possible D gene (5 bases). Per the germline V gene, CDR1 is DFQATT and CDR2 is SNEGSKA (reference sequence). The CDR3 has 14 amino acids. Trimming removed 4 bases at V and 4 bases at J, with 17 bases between. The CDR3 nucleotides read TGCAGTGCTACCCTCGCCGGCGGGTGGTACGAGCAGTACTTC. Protein product: CSATLAGGWYEQYF.

This clonotype appeared a few times. This chain links TRBV10-2 with TRBJ2-1, with 8 bases aligning to TRBD2. The CDR3 is made up of 14 amino acids. The ends lost 4 bases at V and 6 bases at J; junction bases unmatched: 5. Germline lookup yields CDR1 WSHSY and CDR2 SAAADI. The CDR3 is CASSVGAGGNEQFF. CDR3 coding DNA: TGCGCCAGCAGTGTGGGCGCGGGGGGCAATGAGCAGTTCTTC.

There are many counts of this clonotype. The chain carries TRBV6-2 or TRBV6-3 and TRBJ1-6, with D perhaps matching TRBD1 (5 bases). V dropped 7 bases and J dropped 10 bases, with 20 bases sitting between them. The CDR3 has 15 residues. The germline V gene has CDR1 MNHEY and CDR2 SVGEGT. CDR3 sequence (DNA): TGTGCCAGCACCAACACGGGGGGAGAGGGATCACCCCTCCACTTT. Its protein product is CASTNTGGEGSPLHF.

This clonotype was seen only a few times. The chain links TRBV11-2 to TRBJ2-7, with a tentative D call TRBD1 (5 bases). The CDR3 runs to 13 residues. The germline CDR1 and CDR2 sequences are SGHAT and FQNNGV. V was clipped by 2 bases and J by 3 bases, with 8 bases between them. This CDR3 reads CASSLIRDYEQYF. The CDR3 DNA is TGTGCCAGCAGCTTAATCAGGGACTACGAGCAGTACTTC.

This clonotype was counted once. The rearrangement links TRBV6-5 to TRBJ2-7; D is uncertain. Between the trimmed V and J ends, which lost 5 bases and 6 bases, there was a span of 8 bases. CDR1 and CDR2 (germline): MNHEY, SVGAGI. The CDR3 runs to 11 residues. CDR3 amino acids: CASSASSEQYF. The CDR3 DNA follows: TGTGCCAGCAGTGCGAGCTCCGAGCAGTACTTC.

The chain carries TRBV5-1 and TRBJ2-1; D ambiguous. This CDR3 has 17 residues. Germline V CDR1 and CDR2: SGHRS, YFSETQ. Trimming left V 3 bases short and J 0 bases short, with 16 bases between. Here the CDR3 DNA reads TGCGCCAGCAGCTCAGATTCCGCCCTAGTCTCCTACAATGAGCAGTTCTTC. Amino acids: CASSSDSALVSYNEQFF.

The rearrangement joins TRBV11-2 to TRBJ2-1; 12 bases line up with TRBD2. CDR1 is SGHAT and CDR2 is FQNNGV in the germline V gene. The CDR3 totals 15 residues. V lost 3 bases and J lost 10; bases outside the gene matches: 7. The CDR3 DNA reads TGTGCCAGCAGCTTGGCTAGCGGGGGGGCAAACGAGCAGTTCTTC. Translating gives CASSLASGGANEQFF.

This clonotype was detected a few times. The J gene is TRBJ2-3, the V gene TRBV4-2; 11 bases fit TRBD2. After removal of 0 bases from V and 3 bases from J, the junction contained 8 bases not matched to a gene. Germline CDR1 LGHNA, CDR2 YNFKEQ. This CDR3 is built from 18 residues. The CDR3 DNA is TGTGCCAGCAGCCAAGATCGGCTAGCGGGGGGTGTTACAGATACGCAGTATTTT. Residues: CASSQDRLAGGVTDTQYF.

In this sample, this clonotype turned up a few times. This rearrangement joins TRBV12-3 or TRBV12-4 to TRBJ2-1; possibly TRBD2 for D (5 bases). Between the trimmed V and J ends, which lost 6 bases and 12 bases, there was a span of 18 bases. This CDR3 contains 13 residues. DNA of the CDR3: TGTGCCAGCAGACCACCTGAGGACTTTCGGCAGTTCTTC. Translated: CASRPPEDFRQFF.

The V gene is TRBV12-3 or TRBV12-4, the J gene TRBJ2-1; D not certain. This CDR3 has 10 amino acids. The V end was cut by 10 bases, the J end by 6 bases, with 7 bases between. The DNA for the CDR3 is TGTGCCACCATAGGCAATGAGCAGTTCTTC. It specifies CATIGNEQFF.

This chain joins TRBV12-3 or TRBV12-4 and TRBJ1-6, with D unclear. V was trimmed by 3 bases and J by 14 bases, leaving 14 bases between them. This CDR3 is 13 amino acids long. The CDR3 reads CASSFGRHPSLHF. As DNA, the CDR3 is TGTGCCAGCAGTTTCGGCCGACATCCGTCCCTCCACTTT.

The rearrangement links TRBV12-3 or TRBV12-4 to TRBJ2-1; no reliable D call. This CDR3 has 15 residues. V lost 1 base and J 3 bases, leaving 10 bases between the germline ends. Here the CDR3 DNA reads TGTGCCAGCAGTTTAGGGCCCACCCTCTACAATGAGCAGTTCTTC. Its translation: CASSLGPTLYNEQFF.

This clonotype showed up many times. The V and J genes are TRBV12-3 or TRBV12-4 and TRBJ2-2; no definite D call. The CDR3 runs to 11 residues. Trimming took off 3 bases at V and 7 bases at J, with 3 bases between the two ends. CDR3 loop: CASSFIGELFF. The CDR3 nucleotides read TGTGCCAGCAGTTTCATCGGGGAGCTGTTTTTT.

V gene TRBV6-1 combines with J gene TRBJ1-4; D is uncertain. Per germline, CDR1 MNHNS and CDR2 SASEGT. V lost 4 bases to trimming and J lost 0 bases, with 6 bases between them. The CDR3 is 14 residues long. The CDR3, as DNA: TGTGCCAGCAGTGTCCCGTCAACTAATGAAAAACTGTTTTTT. Protein product: CASSVPSTNEKLFF.

As DNA, the CDR3 is TGCGCCAGCAGCCAAGGGGGGGCCCGAGCCTACGAGCAGTACTTC. Amino acid sequence: CASSQGGARAYEQYF. This chain connects TRBV4-1 to TRBJ2-7; D may be TRBD1 or TRBD2 (6 bases each). The CDR3 spans 15 residues. Germline V CDR1 and CDR2: MGHRA, YSYEKL. V was shortened by 1 base and J by 2 bases, with 12 bases between the two germline ends.

This clonotype was seen more than once but under ten times. The V call is TRBV19, the J call TRBJ2-1, with a tentative D call TRBD2 (5 bases). The CDR3 runs to 11 residues. From germline, CDR1 is LNHDA and CDR2 SQIVND (reference sequence). Trimming shortened V by 3 bases and J by 9 bases, and 6 bases separated the two germline ends. CDR3 in amino acids: CASSITSEQFF. The CDR3 DNA is TGTGCCAGTAGTATCACTAGTGAGCAGTTCTTC.

This clonotype occurred a few times. In nucleotides, the CDR3 is TGCGCCAGCAGCCAACCGAGCACAGATACGCAGTATTTT. Its translation: CASSQPSTDTQYF. The genes are TRBV4-1 and TRBJ2-3; D unresolved. Germline CDR1 reads MGHRA; CDR2 reads YSYEKL. V was shortened by 2 bases and J by 0 bases, with 3 bases between the two germline ends. There are 13 residues in the CDR3.

The chain combines TRBV28 with TRBJ2-2; D not resolved. Germline CDR1 and CDR2: MDHEN and SYDVKM. The V end was cut by 5 bases, the J end by 3 bases, with 22 bases between. The CDR3 has 18 residues. The CDR3 DNA reads as TGTGCCAGCAGTCCCCCCTTGGTTCGGGTGGGTGACACCGGGGAGCTGTTTTTT. Translation: CASSPPLVRVGDTGELFF.

The CDR3 DNA sequence: TGTGCCAGCAGCGTAGCCGGGACATCCTCCTACGAGCAGTACTTC. Amino acid sequence: CASSVAGTSSYEQYF. V is TRBV9 and J is TRBJ2-7; a possible D gene is TRBD1 (6 bases). V was cut by 0 bases and J by 0 bases, with 10 bases left in between. The germline gives CDR1 SGDLS, CDR2 YYNGEE. The CDR3 has 15 residues.

The V call is TRBV7-7, the J call TRBJ2-1; no clear D. Germline lookup yields CDR1 SSHAT and CDR2 FNYEAQ (reference sequence). The CDR3 has 13 residues. V dropped 5 bases and J dropped 6 bases, with 11 bases sitting between them. In nucleotides, the CDR3 is TGTGCCAGCAGCCTAGAAAATTCCAATGAGCAGTTCTTC. It is translated as CASSLENSNEQFF.

The gene calls are TRBV11-2 and TRBJ2-4, with D possibly being TRBD1 (7 bases). The CDR3 runs to 15 residues. V was clipped by 4 bases and J by 9 bases, with 19 bases between them. Germline CDR1 is SGHAT and CDR2 is FQNNGV. The CDR3 sequence is CASSSGGLKGGIQYF. The CDR3 nucleotides read TGTGCCAGCAGCTCAGGGGGGCTAAAAGGGGGCATTCAGTACTTC. Complete variable domain (other parts from reference TRBV11-2 and TRBJ2-4): EAGVAQSPRYKIIEKRQSVAFWCNPISGHATLYWYQQILGQGPKLLIQFQNNGVVDDSQLPKDRFSAERLKGVDSTLKIQPAKLEDSAVYLCASSSGGLKGGIQYFGAGTRLSVL.

This clonotype came up many times. The V and J genes are TRBV28 and TRBJ2-3; 11 positions match TRBD2. Germline-derived CDR1 and CDR2 are MDHEN and SYDVKM. This CDR3 is 16 amino acids long. The V gene end was trimmed by 5 bases and the J gene end by 0 bases; junction bases not matched to a gene: 4. The CDR3: CASSIWTSGSTDTQYF. The CDR3 DNA sequence: TGTGCCAGCAGTATCTGGACTAGCGGGAGCACAGATACGCAGTATTTT.

V is TRBV20-1 and J is TRBJ2-3; 9 bases agree with TRBD2. The germline gives CDR1 DFQATT, CDR2 SNEGSKA (reference sequence). This CDR3 region has 15 residues. Trimming took 0 bases from V and 6 from J; bases not matched to a gene: 7. The CDR3 region is CSARDLFSGGDTQYF. The CDR3 DNA sequence: TGCAGTGCTAGAGATCTCTTCAGCGGGGGGGATACGCAGTATTTT.

In its sample, this clonotype was seen a few times. The J gene is TRBJ2-7, the V gene TRBV7-9; D ambiguous. Germline values: CDR1 SEHNR, CDR2 FQNEAQ (reference sequence). Deletions cut 0 bases from V and 3 bases from J, with 9 bases between. The CDR3 spans 14 residues. The CDR3 region has the DNA TGTGCCAGCAGCTTAGCGTTAGGTCGCTACGAGCAGTACTTC. This gives the protein CASSLALGRYEQYF. The full variable domain, completed using reference TRBV7-9 and TRBJ2-7, is DTGVSQNPRHKITKRGQNVTFRCDPISEHNRLYWYRQTLGQGPEFLTYFQNEAQLEKSRLLSDRFSAERPKGSFSTLEIQRTEQGDSAMYLCASSLALGRYEQYFGPGTRLTVT.

The chain uses TRBV2 and TRBJ2-2; a possible D gene is TRBD1 (6 bases). CDR1 is SNHLY, CDR2 FYNNEI, per germline. V lost 10 bases and J lost 5, with 11 bases in between. The CDR3 length is 12 residues. The CDR3 loop reads CANNRDTGELFF. The CDR3, as DNA: TGTGCCAACAACAGGGATACCGGGGAGCTGTTTTTT.

The rearrangement joins TRBV6-1 to TRBJ1-2; 7 nucleotides match TRBD1. Germline V gene lookup returns CDR1 MNHNS and CDR2 SASEGT. The ends lost 5 bases at V and 1 base at J; junction bases unmatched: 10. The CDR3 is 16 amino acids. Here the CDR3 reads CASSQAGTEFNYGYTF. In DNA form, the CDR3 reads TGTGCCAGCAGTCAGGCCGGGACAGAATTTAACTATGGCTACACCTTC.

The rearrangement links TRBV20-1 to TRBJ2-1; D remains ambiguous. CDR3 length equals 13 residues. Germline CDR1 reads DFQATT; CDR2 reads SNEGSKA (reference sequence). The V and J ends lost 3 bases and 1 base respectively, with 7 bases between them. The CDR3, as DNA: TGCAGTGCTAGGGTTGGGTCCTACAATGAGCAGTTCTTC. Protein product: CSARVGSYNEQFF.

The V call is TRBV11-2, the J call TRBJ2-1, with 10 bases that match TRBD2. The junction had 10 bases not matched to a gene; V was cut back by 5 bases and J by 0 bases. The CDR3 is made up of 18 amino acids. Germline assignment: CDR1 SGHAT and CDR2 FQNNGV. The CDR3 spells CASSPTLAGDSSYNEQFF. As DNA, the CDR3 is TGTGCCAGCAGCCCCACCCTAGCGGGGGACAGCTCCTACAATGAGCAGTTCTTC.

The chain has TRBV19 and TRBJ2-7, with D unresolved. The CDR3 extends over 13 amino acids. The V and J ends lost 3 bases and 0 bases respectively, with 6 bases between them. Germline V gene lookup returns CDR1 LNHDA and CDR2 SQIVND (reference sequence). The CDR3 loop reads CASSMLGSYEQYF. CDR3 nucleotide sequence: TGTGCCAGTAGTATGTTGGGCTCCTACGAGCAGTACTTC. The full variable domain, with the rest looked up from reference TRBV19 and TRBJ2-7, is DGGITQSPKYLFRKEGQNVTLSCEQNLNHDAMYWYRQDPGQGLRLIYYSQIVNDFQKGDIAEGYSVSREKKESFPLTVTSAQKNPTAFYLCASSMLGSYEQYFGPGTRLTVT.

The chain links TRBV7-8 to TRBJ2-3, with 7 bases lining up with TRBD2. V lost 3 bases, J lost 5 bases, and 8 bases stayed unmatched. Germline V gives CDR1 SGHVS, CDR2 FQNEAQ. CDR3 length: 15 amino acids. The CDR3 DNA follows: TGTGCCAGCAGCTTCGGGAGGCTTTGGGGAGATACGCAGTATTTT. The encoded protein is CASSFGRLWGDTQYF.